This entry features one TCR beta chain sequence. This receptor's antigen is unknown. Base qualities are not at hand, and no much larger clone is one base apart. This entry is derived from a study of blood T cells in healthy people across ages (dated by TCRdb to 2013 to 2016). Notes on the research overall: Template switching captured roughly one uniquely barcoded TCR beta cDNA molecule per two T cells in model experiments. Donors of different ages were randomly distributed across sequencing lanes to avoid experimental bias. The study measured age-related changes in TCR beta repertoire diversity using deep sequencing normalized with unique cDNA molecular identifiers. Two additional independent replicas of 1 million unique cDNA reads from the same blood draw were analyzed for two donors (one aged 18 to 29 and one aged 80 or older). The donors were split into four age groups: young (average around 16 years), middle-aged (about 40), aged (roughly 65) and long-lived (under 90).

Points the paper makes about the study in general: Estimates of total diversity from one million sequenced T cells were regarded as lower bounds and underestimates. Since profiling was done on bulk unsorted PBMCs, naive and antigen-experienced compartments could not be conclusively compared. There was a strong correlation between observed TCR beta diversity and the percentage of naive T cells measured by flow cytometry. Compared with the aged group, the long-lived group had more naive CD4+ T cells, fewer expanded clones and increased TCR diversity, suggesting age selection. Observed TCR beta diversity per million T cells fell roughly linearly with age, and a significant reduction was already apparent by age around 36. The CMV infection status of donors was not known, potentially confounding age-related changes in expanded clonotypes.

Its CDR3 holds 15 amino acids, cysteine through phenylalanine. Kept here is only the CDR3 DNA, which spans 45 bases and is read in frame from base 1. V is pruned by 3 bases and J by 0 bases, leaving 3 bases of the junction without a gene match. The germline V gene encodes CDR1 SGHRS and CDR2 YFSETQ. The library was built by means of 5' RACE. The reads were generated on an Illumina HiSeq 2500. A second PCR of about 6 to 11 cycles was performed with a sample-barcoded 5' primer and a J-beta primer mix. A template-switch 5' adaptor carrying 12 random nucleotides introduced a unique molecular identifier onto each TCR beta cDNA molecule. At least 2.5 million CDR3-containing paired-end reads were obtained from each sample. First-strand cDNA synthesis was performed from all RNA using the Mint cDNA synthesis kit, with priming by a TRBC-specific oligonucleotide. Following uracil-DNA glycosylase treatment, all cDNA underwent a first 18-cycle PCR with the universal primers M1SS and BC2_uni_R. In the paper's pipeline: For normalization, 1 million high-quality reads, each with a distinct molecular identifier, were randomly selected from each sample. Reads sharing molecular identifiers were discarded rather than binned into consensus sequences. CDR3 identification, clonotype clustering and error correction used MiTCR with a Q25 quality threshold and the strictest error-elimination algorithm. Lower-bound total TCR beta diversity was estimated with a nonparametric unseen species model using Euler transformation. TCRdb applied fastp at Q25 and MiXCR to the public reads, then kept only in-frame beta chains. Rows with one shared CDR3 protein collapse into an entry with the most common genes and DNA. TCRdb's processing, not the study's, gives the V and J calls here. The sample data list hundreds of thousands of distinct CDR3 sequences, and around 50% of these were observed just once. The top ten hold 25% to 30% of the sample.

The donors were 40 or so Caucasian individuals from Russia, aged roughly 6 to 95 years, who were systemically healthy. Approximately 9.3 milliliters of peripheral blood were drawn from each donor into EDTA-treated Vacutainer tubes. Ficoll-Paque density-gradient centrifugation was used to isolate PBMCs, with at least 6 million obtained per sample. Trizol reagent was used to extract total RNA from the PBMCs, yielding at least 5.5 micrograms per sample. Naive CD45RAhigh/CD27high T cell percentages were measured by flow cytometry on a PBMC aliquot from every donor. Sequenced sample: blood. The source is a man aged 40-55 years in good health. This chain is built from TRBV5-1 and TRBJ2-1; 7 central nucleotides agree with TRBD1. The CDR3 protein is CASSSGGVSYNEQFF. In nucleotide form, the sequence is TGCGCCAGCAGCTCAGGGGGTGTCTCCTACAATGAGCAGTTCTTC.